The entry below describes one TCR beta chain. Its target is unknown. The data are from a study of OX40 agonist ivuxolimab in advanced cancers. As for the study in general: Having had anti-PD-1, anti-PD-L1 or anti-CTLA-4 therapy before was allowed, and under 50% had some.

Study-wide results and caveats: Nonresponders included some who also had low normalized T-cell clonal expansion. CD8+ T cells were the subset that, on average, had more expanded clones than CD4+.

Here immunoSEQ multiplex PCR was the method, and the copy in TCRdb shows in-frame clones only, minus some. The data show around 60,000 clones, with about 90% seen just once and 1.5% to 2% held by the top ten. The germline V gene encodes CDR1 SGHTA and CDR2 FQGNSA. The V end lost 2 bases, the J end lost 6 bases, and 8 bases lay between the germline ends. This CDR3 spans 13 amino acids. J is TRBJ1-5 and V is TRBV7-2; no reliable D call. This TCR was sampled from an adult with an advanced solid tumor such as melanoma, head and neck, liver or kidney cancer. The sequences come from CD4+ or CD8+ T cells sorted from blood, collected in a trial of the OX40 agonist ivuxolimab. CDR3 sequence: CASSLSSAQPQHF. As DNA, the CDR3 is TGTGCCAGCAGCTTATCATCGGCTCAGCCCCAGCATTTT.